The TCR beta chain described here comes from a study of cytomegalovirus exposure and HLA in healthy donors. The PCR ran on 60 Vbeta and 13 Jbeta primers. Libraries were prepared by immunoSEQ multiplex PCR; TCRdb keeps only in-frame clonotypes and omits some of them. The sample carries 150,000 to 200,000 clones, 75% to 85% recorded once. Of note for this clone: What it recognizes is unknown.

General study points: Among CMV-associated TCR beta chains, most appeared HLA-restricted in a later analysis. In vitro work confirmed that a few CMV-associated chains recognize CMV antigens. Association of some 18,000 TCR beta sequences with HLA alleles was found at 0.05 false discovery rate in a later analysis. Earlier analysis yielded a pattern in which most TCR beta V segments were productive about 87% or about 30% of the time.

This clonotype originated in a woman aged 18-29 years in good health and CMV-seropositive. Sequencing was performed on PBMCs.

This chain's CDR3 is CAISESQGEKLFF. CDR3 nucleotides: TGTGCCATCAGTGAAAGCCAGGGGGAAAAACTGTTTTTT. The V call is TRBV10-3, the J call TRBJ1-4; TRBD1 is a possible D gene (6 bases). Deletions cut 3 bases from V and 8 bases from J, with 10 bases between. This CDR3 region has 13 residues. Germline values: CDR1 ENHRY, CDR2 SYGVKD.